The clone carrying this TCR beta chain showed up just once. Its antigen is currently unknown. Germline V CDR1 and CDR2: DFQATT, SNEGSKA (reference sequence). V lost 6 bases and J 1 base, leaving 16 bases between the germline ends. The CDR3 is 15 residues long. Patients selected for sequencing had displayed CD8+CD57+ cell expansion by flow cytometry. The patients all had a severe acquired aplastic anemia diagnosis. TCR beta VDJ and CDR3 profiling used genomic DNA as template. One entry per CDR3 protein results from TCRdb running MiXCR on the reads. The sample lists 200,000 to 300,000 distinct CDR3 sequences, about 44% seen once, with less than 9% in the top ten. This specimen belongs to a study of CD8+CD57+ T cells in acquired aplastic anemia. Across the whole study: Sorted CD4+ and CD8+ cells yielded around 3.2 ug of DNA on average.

Findings and caveats of the study: Around 27 was the count of CD8+ CDR3 sequences that patients shared with controls. Patients showed no significant difference from controls in CD8+ Simpson's diversity.

J is TRBJ1-3 and V is TRBV20-1, with D unresolved. The sequence derives from a human donor with aplastic anemia. Sequences were obtained from sorted CD4+, CD8+, or CD8+CD57+ T cells (not recorded which) from PBMCs. The CDR3 reads CSAFGPTLSGNTIYF. In nucleotides, the CDR3 is TGCAGTGCATTCGGTCCGACGTTATCTGGAAACACCATATATTTT.